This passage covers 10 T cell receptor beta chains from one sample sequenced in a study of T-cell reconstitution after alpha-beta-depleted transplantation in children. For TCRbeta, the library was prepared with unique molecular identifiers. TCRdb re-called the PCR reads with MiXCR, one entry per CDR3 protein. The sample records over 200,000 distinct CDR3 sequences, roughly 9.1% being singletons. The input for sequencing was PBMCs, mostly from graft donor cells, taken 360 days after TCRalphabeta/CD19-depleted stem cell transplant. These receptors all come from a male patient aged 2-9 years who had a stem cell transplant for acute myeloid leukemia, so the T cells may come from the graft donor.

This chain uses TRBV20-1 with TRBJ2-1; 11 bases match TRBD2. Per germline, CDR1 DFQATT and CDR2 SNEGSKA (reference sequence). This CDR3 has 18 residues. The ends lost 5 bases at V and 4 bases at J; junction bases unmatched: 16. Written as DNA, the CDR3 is TGCAGTGCTCAGGTCGGGAGCCCGACTAGCGGGATGTACAATGAGCAGTTCTTC. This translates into CSAQVGSPTSGMYNEQFF.

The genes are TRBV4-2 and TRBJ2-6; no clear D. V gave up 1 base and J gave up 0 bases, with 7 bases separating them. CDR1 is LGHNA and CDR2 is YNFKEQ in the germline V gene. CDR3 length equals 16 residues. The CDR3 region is CASSQASISGANVLTF. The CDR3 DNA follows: TGTGCCAGCAGCCAAGCCTCAATCTCTGGGGCCAACGTCCTGACTTTC.

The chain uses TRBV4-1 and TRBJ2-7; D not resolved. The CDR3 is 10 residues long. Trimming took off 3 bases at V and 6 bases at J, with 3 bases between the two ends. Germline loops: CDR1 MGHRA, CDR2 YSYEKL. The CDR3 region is CASSHLEQYV. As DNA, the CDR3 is TGCGCCAGCAGCCACCTCGAGCAGTACGTC.

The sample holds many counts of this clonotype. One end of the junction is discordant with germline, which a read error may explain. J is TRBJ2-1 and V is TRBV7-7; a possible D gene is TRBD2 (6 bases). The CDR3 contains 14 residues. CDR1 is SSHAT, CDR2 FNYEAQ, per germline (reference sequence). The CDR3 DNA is TGTGCTAGCAGCTTGGGCGGGATGGACAATGAGCAGTTCTTC. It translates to CASSLGGMDNEQFF.

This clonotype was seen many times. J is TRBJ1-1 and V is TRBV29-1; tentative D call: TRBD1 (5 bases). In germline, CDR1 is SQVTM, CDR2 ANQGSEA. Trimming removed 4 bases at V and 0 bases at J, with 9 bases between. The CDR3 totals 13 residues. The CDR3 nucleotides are TGCAGCGTTGCAGGGCGTATGAACACTGAAGCTTTCTTT. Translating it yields CSVAGRMNTEAFF.

The CDR3 nucleotides read TGCAGTGCTAGAGGGGGACACGGACAAGAGACCCAGTACTTC. It codes for CSARGGHGQETQYF. The rearrangement uses TRBV20-1 and TRBJ2-5, with D possibly being TRBD1 (6 bases). The CDR3 totals 14 residues. CDR1 is DFQATT, CDR2 SNEGSKA, per germline (reference sequence). Trimming shortened V by 1 base and J by 2 bases, and 11 bases separated the two germline ends.

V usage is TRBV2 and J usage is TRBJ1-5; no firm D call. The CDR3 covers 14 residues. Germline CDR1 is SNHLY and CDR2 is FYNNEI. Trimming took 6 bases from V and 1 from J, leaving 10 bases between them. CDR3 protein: CASRAPGSNQPQHF. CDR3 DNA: TGTGCCAGCAGGGCCCCGGGAAGCAATCAGCCCCAGCATTTT.

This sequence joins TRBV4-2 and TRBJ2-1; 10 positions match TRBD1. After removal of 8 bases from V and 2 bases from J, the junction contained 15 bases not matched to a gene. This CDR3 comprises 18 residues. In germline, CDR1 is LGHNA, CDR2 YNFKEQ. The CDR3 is CASGPGQGPGGAYNEQFF. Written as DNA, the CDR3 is TGTGCCAGCGGCCCGGGACAGGGGCCTGGGGGGGCCTACAATGAGCAGTTCTTC.

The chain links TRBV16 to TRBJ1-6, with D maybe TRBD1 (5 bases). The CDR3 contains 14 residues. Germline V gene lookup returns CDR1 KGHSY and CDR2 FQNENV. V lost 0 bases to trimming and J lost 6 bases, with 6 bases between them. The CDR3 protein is CASSQSTVNSPLHF. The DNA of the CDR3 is TGTGCCAGCAGCCAATCGACAGTTAATTCACCCCTCCACTTT.

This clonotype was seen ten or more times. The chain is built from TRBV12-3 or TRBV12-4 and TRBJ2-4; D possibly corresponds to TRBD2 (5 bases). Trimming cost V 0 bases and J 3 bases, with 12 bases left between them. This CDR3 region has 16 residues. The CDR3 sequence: CASSLAALRVKNIQYF. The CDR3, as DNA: TGTGCCAGCAGTTTAGCCGCTCTGAGGGTCAAAAACATTCAGTACTTC.